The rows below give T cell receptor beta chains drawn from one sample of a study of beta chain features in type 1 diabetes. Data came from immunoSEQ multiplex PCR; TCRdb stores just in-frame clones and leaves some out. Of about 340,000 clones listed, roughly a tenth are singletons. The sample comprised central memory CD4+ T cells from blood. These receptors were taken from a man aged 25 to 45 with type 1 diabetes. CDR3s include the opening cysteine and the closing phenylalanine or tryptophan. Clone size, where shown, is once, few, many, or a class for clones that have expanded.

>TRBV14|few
CASSHDSERNIQYF
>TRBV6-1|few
CASSPGPRETQYF
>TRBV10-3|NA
CAISIDSNQPQHF
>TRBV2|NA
CASSVLGGHNTQYF
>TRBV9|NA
CASSGTGGAEDTQYF
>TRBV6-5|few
CASSYQAPGQGWGEYF
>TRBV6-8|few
CASSPSLAKNIQYF
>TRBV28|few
CASSLGRAYEQYF
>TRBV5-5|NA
CASSYESYEQYF
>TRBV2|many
CASSPDTNQPQHF
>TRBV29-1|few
CSVEDPDLQETQYF
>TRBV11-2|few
CASSLDLGTPGGDGYTF
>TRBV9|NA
CASSVSHRRDEQFF
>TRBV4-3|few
CASSQDVAGPTGDNEQFF
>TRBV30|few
CAWSVSGNYYGYTF
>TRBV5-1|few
CASSFGQGASYGYTF
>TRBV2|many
CASKVLIAGSSYEQYF
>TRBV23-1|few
CASSQSGTPGPHEQYF
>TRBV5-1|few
CASSLGQVVYEQFF
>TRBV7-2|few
CASSPQETQYF
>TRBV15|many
CATSIEEAAGIQYF
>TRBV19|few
CASGSLQGLGMNTEAFF
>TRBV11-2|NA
CASSLDGGKSPYGYTF
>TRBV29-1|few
CSVDRTSGDYTF
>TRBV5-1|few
CASSLLGHPETQYF
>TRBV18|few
CASSSSDGETQYF
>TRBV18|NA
CASSPGTGGIAEAFF
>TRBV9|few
CASSVETGLEAFF
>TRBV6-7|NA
CASSKPPGDSEEAFF
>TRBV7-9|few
CASSPGTHTEAFF
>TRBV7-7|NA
CASSATGAGGELFF
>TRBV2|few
CASKTDRVNYGYTF
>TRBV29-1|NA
CSGKGQRNTEAFF
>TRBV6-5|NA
CASSYLGNTEAFF
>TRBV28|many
CASSPNRGRDTQYF
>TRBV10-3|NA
CATSPQSGTDTQYF